The 7 T cell receptor beta chains in this list originate from one sample, sequenced in a study of OX40 agonist ivuxolimab in advanced cancers. Libraries were prepared by immunoSEQ multiplex PCR; TCRdb keeps only in-frame clonotypes and omits some of them. Among roughly 60,000 clones listed, less than 95% were seen once. The starting material was CD4+ or CD8+ T cells sorted from blood, obtained in a trial of the OX40 agonist ivuxolimab. These receptor sequences come from an adult with an advanced solid tumor such as melanoma, head and neck, liver or kidney cancer.

The chain uses TRBV27 and TRBJ2-1; D unresolved. CDR3 size: 13 residues. Germline V gene sequence: CDR1 MNHEY, CDR2 SMNVEV (reference sequence). V lost 5 bases to trimming and J lost 2 bases, with 7 bases between them. CDR3 nucleotide sequence: TGTGCCAGCAGTCCTGTCACCTACAATGAGCAGTTCTTC. This translates into CASSPVTYNEQFF.

J is TRBJ1-1 and V is TRBV11-3, with D uncertain. Trimming pared 2 bases from V and 2 bases from J, leaving 6 bases between. The CDR3 sequence is 13 residues long. Germline CDR1 and CDR2: SGHNT and YENEEA. The CDR3 loop reads CASSLNQNTEAFF. CDR3 DNA: TGTGCCAGCAGCTTAAACCAAAACACTGAAGCTTTCTTT. The variable domain in full, with the rest retrieved from reference TRBV11-3 and TRBJ1-1, is EAGVVQSPRYKIIEKKQPVAFWCNPISGHNTLYWYLQNLGQGPELLIRYENEEAVDDSQLPKDRFSAERLKGVDSTLKIQPAELGDSAVYLCASSLNQNTEAFFGQGTRLTVV.

This sequence joins TRBV30 and TRBJ2-3; 9 bases map to TRBD2. Germline V gene lookup returns CDR1 GTSNPN and CDR2 SVGIG (reference sequence). The CDR3 contains 15 residues. V lost 2 bases and J lost 4; bases outside the gene matches: 7. The CDR3 region has the DNA TGTGCCTGGAGTCCACTAGCGGGCAATCCAGATACGCAGTATTTT. As protein: CAWSPLAGNPDTQYF.

The chain couples TRBV5-1 to TRBJ1-5, with D perhaps matching TRBD1 (5 bases). This CDR3 spans 14 amino acids. V gave up 4 bases and J gave up 2 bases, with 10 bases separating them. CDR1 and CDR2 (germline): SGHRS, YFSETQ. The CDR3 loop is CASSPAGGNQPQHF. The CDR3, as DNA: TGCGCCAGCAGCCCGGCGGGGGGCAATCAGCCCCAGCATTTT.

There are a few counts of this clone. V usage is TRBV4-3 and J usage is TRBJ2-2; no definite D call. This CDR3 has 14 residues. Trimming took off 3 bases at V and 7 bases at J, with 12 bases between the two ends. The germline gives CDR1 LGHNA, CDR2 YSLEER. CDR3 amino acids: CASSHDRSGGELFF. For the CDR3, the DNA is TGCGCCAGCAGCCATGATCGGAGTGGCGGGGAGCTGTTTTTT.

The genes are TRBV9 and TRBJ2-5; 9 nucleotides align to TRBD2. The V gene end was trimmed by 0 bases and the J gene end by 3 bases; junction bases not matched to a gene: 6. This CDR3 region has 16 residues. Germline V CDR1 and CDR2: SGDLS, YYNGEE. Here the CDR3 DNA reads TGTGCCAGCAGCGTAGCTTGGAGACTAGCGGAAGAGACCCAGTACTTC. Protein: CASSVAWRLAEETQYF.

The rearrangement joins TRBV11-2 to TRBJ2-3; 7 nucleotides line up with TRBD2. The CDR3 runs 16 residues. The junction had 11 bases not matched to a gene; V was cut back by 1 base and J by 7 bases. Germline CDR1 and CDR2: SGHAT and FQNNGV. The CDR3 region has the DNA TGTGCCAGCAGCTTAGGGGGAGGGCCCTTTACATATACGCAGTATTTT. This translates into CASSLGGGPFTYTQYF.